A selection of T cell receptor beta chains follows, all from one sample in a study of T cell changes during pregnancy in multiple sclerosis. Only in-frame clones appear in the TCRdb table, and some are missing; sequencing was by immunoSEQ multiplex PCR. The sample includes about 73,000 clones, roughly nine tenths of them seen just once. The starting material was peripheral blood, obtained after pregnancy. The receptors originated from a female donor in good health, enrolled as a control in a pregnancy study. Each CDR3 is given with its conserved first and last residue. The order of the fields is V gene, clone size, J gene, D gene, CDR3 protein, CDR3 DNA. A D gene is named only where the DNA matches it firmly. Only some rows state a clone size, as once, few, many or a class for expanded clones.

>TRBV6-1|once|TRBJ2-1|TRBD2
CASSLGTSGSDEQFF
TGTGCCAGCAGTCTTGGGACTAGCGGGTCCGATGAGCAGTTCTTC
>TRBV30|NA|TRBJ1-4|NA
CAWSVRGRGGEKLFF
TGTGCCTGGAGTGTACGGGGACGCGGGGGTGAAAAACTGTTTTTT
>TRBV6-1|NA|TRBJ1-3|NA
CASSLGGSSGNTIYF
TGTGCCAGCAGTCTGGGGGGGAGCTCTGGAAACACCATATATTTT
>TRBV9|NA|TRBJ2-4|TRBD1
CASSAEGTGTKNIQYF
TGTGCCAGCAGCGCCGAAGGGACAGGGACCAAAAACATTCAGTACTTC
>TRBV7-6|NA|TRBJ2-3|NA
CASSSQGPSNTQYF
TGTGCCAGCAGCTCCCAGGGCCCCTCGAATACGCAGTATTTT
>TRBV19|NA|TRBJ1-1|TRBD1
CASSGRGDRDTEAFF
TGTGCCAGTAGTGGCCGAGGAGACAGGGACACTGAAGCTTTCTTT
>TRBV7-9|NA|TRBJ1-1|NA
CASSLASGVEAFF
TGTGCCAGCAGCCTGGCGTCGGGGGTGGAAGCTTTCTTT
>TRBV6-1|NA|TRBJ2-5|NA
CASSEISTSGETQYF
TGTGCCAGCAGTGAAATCTCGACTTCGGGAGAGACCCAGTACTTC
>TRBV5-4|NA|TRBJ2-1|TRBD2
CASSLGTSGYNEQFF
TGTGCCAGCAGCTTGGGGACTAGCGGGTACAATGAGCAGTTCTTC
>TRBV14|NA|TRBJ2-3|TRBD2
CASSPLAASTDTQYF
TGTGCCAGCAGCCCTCTAGCGGCGAGCACAGATACGCAGTATTTT